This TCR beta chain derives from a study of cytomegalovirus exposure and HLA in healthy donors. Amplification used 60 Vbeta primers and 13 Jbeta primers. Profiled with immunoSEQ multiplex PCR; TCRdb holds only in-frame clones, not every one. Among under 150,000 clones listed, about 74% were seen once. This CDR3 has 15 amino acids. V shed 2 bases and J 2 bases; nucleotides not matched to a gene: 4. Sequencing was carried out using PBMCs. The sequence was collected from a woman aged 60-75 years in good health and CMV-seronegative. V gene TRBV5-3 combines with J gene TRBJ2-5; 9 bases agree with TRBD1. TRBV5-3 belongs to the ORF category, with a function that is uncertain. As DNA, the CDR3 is TGTGCCAGAAGCTTCAGACAGGGGGGGCAAGAGACCCAGTACTTC. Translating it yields CARSFRQGGQETQYF.